A single sample is the source of the 30 T cell receptor beta chains below, sequenced in a study of shared clonotypes between healthy human individuals. Measured with immunoSEQ multiplex PCR; TCRdb has only the in-frame clones, and not every one. The sample has roughly 700,000 clones; about 92% are singletons. Sequencing input: memory CD8+ T cells from PBMCs. As to subset: CD45RO+ cells pooled with CCR7-negative TemRA cells. The receptors originated from a young man in good health. Some clones in this sample may be carry-over from other donors' samples.

The chain joins TRBV5-1 to TRBJ2-1, with 7 bases aligning to TRBD1. Germline CDR1 reads SGHRS; CDR2 reads YFSETQ. The ends lost 6 bases at V and 6 bases at J; junction bases unmatched: 9. The CDR3 extends over 14 amino acids. In DNA, the CDR3 is TGCGCCAGCACCCTGACAGGGCGAGGCAATGAGCAGTTCTTC. Its translation: CASTLTGRGNEQFF.

This chain links TRBV19 with TRBJ2-1; 9 bases line up with TRBD2. With V trimmed by 1 base and J by 5 bases, 12 bases remained unmatched. Per the germline V gene, CDR1 is LNHDA and CDR2 is SQIVND (reference sequence). The CDR3 is 18 amino acids. The CDR3, as DNA: TGTGCCAGTAGTATAGCCCCGTCACTAGCGGGTCGGCACAATGAGCAGTTCTTC. Translating gives CASSIAPSLAGRHNEQFF.

V and J are TRBV14 and TRBJ1-2, with D maybe TRBD1 (6 bases). Trimming left V 4 bases short and J 4 bases short, with 19 bases between. The CDR3 runs 16 residues. The germline V gene has CDR1 SGHDN and CDR2 FVKESK. This CDR3 is CASSPFGSATGYGYTF. The CDR3 nucleotides are TGTGCCAGCAGCCCATTCGGGTCGGCGACAGGCTATGGCTACACCTTC.

This clone was recorded at least ten times. In the same sample, other DNA sequences code for this CDR3. The rearrangement joins TRBV7-9 to TRBJ1-1; D not resolved. Germline-derived CDR1 and CDR2 are SEHNR and FQNEAQ (reference sequence). CDR3 size: 12 residues. V was pared by 4 bases and J by 6 bases, with 9 bases between. Here the CDR3 DNA reads TGTGCCAGCAGCTCAGGCCGGGCTGAAGCTTTCTTT. This encodes CASSSGRAEAFF.

The V call is TRBV27, the J call TRBJ1-2; 7 nucleotides align to TRBD1. The CDR3 totals 16 residues. With V trimmed by 1 base and J by 8 bases, 13 bases remained unmatched. Germline assignment: CDR1 MNHEY and CDR2 SMNVEV (reference sequence). The CDR3 bases are TGTGCCAGCAGTTTATTCCCACAGGGGTCACGCTGGGGCTACACCTTC. Translating gives CASSLFPQGSRWGYTF.

CDR3 loop: CASSSQTGQDSGNTIYF. The CDR3 DNA reads as TGTGCCAGCAGCTCTCAGACAGGTCAGGACTCTGGAAACACCATATATTTT. The chain uses TRBV7-9 and TRBJ1-3; D perhaps matches TRBD1 (6 bases). The CDR3 is made up of 17 amino acids. The ends were cut back, 4 bases at V and 0 bases at J, with 16 bases in the middle. The germline CDR1 and CDR2 sequences are SEHNR and FQNEAQ (reference sequence).

The chain couples TRBV5-1 to TRBJ2-7; 8 positions agree with TRBD1. V was pared by 2 bases and J by 5 bases, with 6 bases of the junction left unmatched. The CDR3 loop spans 14 amino acids. CDR1 and CDR2 (germline): SGHRS, YFSETQ. CDR3 DNA sequence: TGCGCCAGCAGCTTTCCGACAGGGGAGGACGAGCAGTACTTC. Amino acids: CASSFPTGEDEQYF.

The chain uses TRBV28 and TRBJ1-2; possibly TRBD1 for D (5 bases). Per the germline V gene, CDR1 is MDHEN and CDR2 is SYDVKM. CDR3 length: 15 amino acids. Trimming stripped 4 bases from V and 4 bases from J, with 16 bases between. The DNA of the CDR3 is TGTGCCAGCAGTTCACGGGAAGGGGTACTCTATGGCTACACCTTC. Its protein product is CASSSREGVLYGYTF.

V gene TRBV28 combines with J gene TRBJ1-5, with a tentative D call TRBD1 (5 bases). The CDR3 contains 17 residues. Per germline, CDR1 MDHEN and CDR2 SYDVKM. Trimming took 2 bases from V and 0 from J, leaving 14 bases between them. CDR3 residues: CASSLVRVPNSNQPQHF. The CDR3 nucleotides read TGTGCCAGCAGTTTAGTCAGGGTGCCGAATAGCAATCAGCCCCAGCATTTT.

This chain links TRBV9 with TRBJ2-5; TRBD2 agrees at 12 bases. The length of the CDR3 is 15 residues. J was trimmed by 5 bases and V by 0 bases; bases with no gene match: 2. CDR1 and CDR2 from the germline V gene are SGDLS and YYNGEE. The CDR3 loop reads CASSVASGRAETQYF. CDR3 coding DNA: TGTGCCAGCAGCGTAGCTAGCGGGAGGGCGGAGACCCAGTACTTC.

This clone occurred once. Other DNA sequences in the sample encode the same CDR3. V gene TRBV9 combines with J gene TRBJ2-5; D possibly corresponds to TRBD2 (6 bases). Germline assignment: CDR1 SGDLS and CDR2 YYNGEE. CDR3 length: 14 amino acids. Trimming removed 0 bases at V and 2 bases at J, with 8 bases between. The CDR3 reads CASSVVGTQETQYF. The CDR3 DNA is TGTGCCAGCAGCGTAGTAGGGACTCAAGAGACCCAGTACTTC.

This clone appeared once. The chain couples TRBV4-3 to TRBJ2-5; D is undetermined. There are 16 residues in the CDR3. Germline V gives CDR1 LGHNA, CDR2 YSLEER. V was clipped by 3 bases and J by 2 bases, with 16 bases between them. The CDR3 is CASSHLHRAPQETQYF. The CDR3 nucleotides are TGCGCCAGCAGCCATCTCCACCGGGCCCCACAAGAGACCCAGTACTTC.

The chain is built from TRBV5-1 and TRBJ2-1; 10 positions agree with TRBD2. The CDR3 is made up of 17 amino acids. Germline values: CDR1 SGHRS, CDR2 YFSETQ. J gave up 6 bases and V 2 bases, and 11 bases lay outside the gene matches. The CDR3 sequence: CASSFGSLAGERNEQFF. The CDR3, as DNA: TGCGCCAGCAGCTTTGGGTCGCTAGCGGGAGAGCGCAATGAGCAGTTCTTC.

The chain couples TRBV6-1 to TRBJ1-5, with no clear D. CDR1 is MNHNS, CDR2 SASEGT, per germline. This CDR3 spans 13 amino acids. V lost 5 bases to trimming and J lost 3 bases, with 8 bases between them. CDR3 coding DNA: TGTGCCAGCAGTCATCGCACCAATCAGCCCCAGCATTTT. Its protein product is CASSHRTNQPQHF.

The chain combines TRBV6-5 with TRBJ1-1; TRBD1 might be the D (5 bases). The germline gives CDR1 MNHEY, CDR2 SVGAGI. This CDR3 spans 14 amino acids. Trimming shortened V by 6 bases and J by 6 bases, and 17 bases separated the two germline ends. Here the CDR3 DNA reads TGTGCCAGCAGCCCCGGGGCATATCTCTCTGAAGCTTTCTTT. As protein: CASSPGAYLSEAFF.

The chain recombines TRBV11-2 with TRBJ1-1; 9 nucleotides line up with TRBD1. Germline-derived CDR1 and CDR2 are SGHAT and FQNNGV. CDR3 length: 16 amino acids. With 5 bases clipped from V and 5 bases from J, the junction kept 12 bases outside the gene matches. Here the CDR3 reads CASSHRTGVDPTEAFF. In DNA, the CDR3 is TGTGCCAGCAGCCATCGGACAGGGGTCGACCCGACTGAAGCTTTCTTT.

The chain is built from TRBV4-3 and TRBJ2-1, with 7 positions matching TRBD2. The germline gives CDR1 LGHNA, CDR2 YSLEER. The CDR3 runs 14 residues. The J segment lost 5 bases and the V segment lost 3 bases, leaving 4 bases of the junction unmatched. In DNA form, the CDR3 reads TGCGCCAGCAGCCACGGGACTACCGACAATGAGCAGTTCTTC. Its translation is CASSHGTTDNEQFF.

This chain uses TRBV4-2 with TRBJ2-7, with TRBD2 identical over 9 bases. The V gene end was trimmed by 0 bases and the J gene end by 5 bases; junction bases not matched to a gene: 14. This CDR3 contains 18 residues. Germline assignment: CDR1 LGHNA and CDR2 YNFKEQ. The CDR3 is CASSQDAGWREGPNEQYF. The CDR3 bases are TGTGCCAGCAGCCAAGATGCGGGGTGGCGGGAGGGCCCCAACGAGCAGTACTTC.

V and J are TRBV27 and TRBJ2-3; 9 nucleotides agree with TRBD2. V gave up 3 bases and J gave up 5 bases; unmatched junction bases: 9. The CDR3 length is 16 residues. Per germline, CDR1 MNHEY and CDR2 SMNVEV (reference sequence). This chain's CDR3 is CASSLLAGGSQDTQYF. As DNA, the CDR3 is TGTGCCAGCAGTTTGTTGGCGGGAGGGTCCCAAGATACGCAGTATTTT.

Notes on this clone: This could be a read error, since a much larger clone is one nucleotide away. Other DNA sequences in this specimen translate into the identical CDR3. The chain combines TRBV7-7 with TRBJ2-5; D tentatively fits TRBD1 or TRBD2 (5 bases each). Germline CDR1 SSHAT, CDR2 FNYEAQ (reference sequence). V was shortened by 4 bases and J by 2 bases, with 11 bases between the two germline ends. CDR3 length: 14 amino acids. The CDR3 region is CASSSTAVQETQYF. The CDR3 nucleotides are TGTGCCAGCAGCTCGACAGCGGTTCAAGAGACCCAGTACTTC.

The rearrangement links TRBV18 to TRBJ1-2, with TRBD1 as a possible D gene (5 bases). The V and J ends lost 1 base and 0 bases respectively, with 9 bases between them. The CDR3 contains 15 residues. Germline V CDR1 and CDR2: KGHSH, LQKENI. CDR3 sequence reads: CASSPLGGANYGYTF. DNA for the CDR3: TGTGCCAGCTCACCACTGGGGGGAGCTAACTATGGCTACACCTTC.

The count of this clone is one. The chain employs TRBV6-5 and TRBJ1-2, with D uncertain. The CDR3 loop spans 12 amino acids. Germline-derived CDR1 and CDR2 are MNHEY and SVGAGI. Trimming cost V 6 bases and J 7 bases, with 12 bases left between them. In DNA form, the CDR3 reads TGTGCCAGCAGCGAATCGTGGATTGGCTACACCTTC. The encoded protein is CASSESWIGYTF.

V and J are TRBV9 and TRBJ2-1, with 8 bases lining up with TRBD2. CDR1 SGDLS and CDR2 YYNGEE come from the germline V gene. The CDR3 runs 15 residues. J gave up 7 bases and V 0 bases, and 6 bases lay outside the gene matches. CDR3 sequence reads: CASSVVGTRPNEQFF. The DNA of the CDR3 is TGTGCCAGCAGCGTAGTGGGGACTAGACCAAATGAGCAGTTCTTC. Using reference TRBV9 and TRBJ2-1 for the parts outside the CDR3, the full variable domain is DSGVTQTPKHLITATGQRVTLRCSPRSGDLSVYWYQQSLDQGLQFLIQYYNGEERAKGNILERFSAQQFPDLHSELNLSSLELGDSALYFCASSVVGTRPNEQFFGPGTRLTVL.

The chain uses TRBV9 and TRBJ1-2, with no clear D. CDR1 is SGDLS, CDR2 YYNGEE, per germline. V lost 0 bases and J lost 6, with 6 bases in between. The CDR3 length is 12 residues. The CDR3 region is CASSVATDGYTF. DNA of the CDR3: TGTGCCAGCAGCGTAGCCACTGATGGCTACACCTTC. The entire variable domain, with the rest obtained from reference TRBV9 and TRBJ1-2, is as follows: DSGVTQTPKHLITATGQRVTLRCSPRSGDLSVYWYQQSLDQGLQFLIQYYNGEERAKGNILERFSAQQFPDLHSELNLSSLELGDSALYFCASSVATDGYTFGSGTRLTVV.

The chain couples TRBV7-8 to TRBJ2-5; TRBD2 might be the D (6 bases). V was cut by 1 base and J by 2 bases, with 17 bases left in between. The germline gives CDR1 SGHVS, CDR2 FQNEAQ. CDR3 length: 17 amino acids. The CDR3 region has the DNA TGTGCCAGCAGCTTAGTCGGGGGTTCAGCGGGTCAAGAGACCCAGTACTTC. This sequence encodes CASSLVGGSAGQETQYF.

This chain links TRBV6-1 with TRBJ2-6, with D possibly being TRBD1 (5 bases). Trimming shortened V by 2 bases and J by 0 bases, and 14 bases separated the two germline ends. The CDR3 has 18 residues. The germline gives CDR1 MNHNS, CDR2 SASEGT. CDR3 coding DNA: TGTGCCAGCAGTGAACTTAGCAGGGCGTACTCTGGGGCCAACGTCCTGACTTTC. Translated, it gives CASSELSRAYSGANVLTF.

The chain links TRBV11-2 to TRBJ2-3; D may be TRBD1 (6 bases). This CDR3 spans 16 amino acids. V gave up 6 bases and J gave up 6 bases, with 22 bases separating them. Germline V gene lookup returns CDR1 SGHAT and CDR2 FQNNGV. This CDR3 is CASRSPRRRGLDTQYF. CDR3 DNA: TGTGCCAGCAGAAGCCCCCGCAGAAGGGGGTTGGATACGCAGTATTTT. The complete variable domain, with remaining parts taken from reference TRBV11-2 and TRBJ2-3, reads EAGVAQSPRYKIIEKRQSVAFWCNPISGHATLYWYQQILGQGPKLLIQFQNNGVVDDSQLPKDRFSAERLKGVDSTLKIQPAKLEDSAVYLCASRSPRRRGLDTQYFGPGTRLTVL.

The chain links TRBV7-9 to TRBJ1-1, with a possible D match to TRBD1 (6 bases). Germline V gene sequence: CDR1 SEHNR, CDR2 FQNEAQ (reference sequence). The CDR3 has 14 residues. V lost 1 base and J lost 7, with 13 bases in between. The CDR3 bases are TGTGCCAGCAGCTTAGTTCGGCAGGGGCTTGAAGCTTTCTTT. This encodes CASSLVRQGLEAFF.

V is TRBV29-1 and J is TRBJ2-3; D is perhaps TRBD2 (7 bases). Germline V gene data show CDR1 as SQVTM and CDR2 as ANQGSEA. The CDR3 runs to 14 residues. Trimming pared 3 bases from V and 2 bases from J, leaving 12 bases between. The CDR3 reads CSVDAGAYTDTQYF. In nucleotides, the CDR3 is TGCAGCGTTGATGCGGGGGCTTACACAGATACGCAGTATTTT.

This clone was detected only once. The V and J genes are TRBV7-3 and TRBJ2-3, with 11 bases identical to TRBD2. This CDR3 spans 15 amino acids. The germline V gene has CDR1 SGHTA and CDR2 FQGTGA. Losses at the gene ends were 1 base for V and 3 bases for J; bases not matched to a gene: 0. The CDR3 sequence is CASSLIAGGTDTQYF. Written as DNA, the CDR3 is TGTGCCAGCAGCTTAATAGCGGGAGGGACAGATACGCAGTATTTT. Looking up the rest from reference TRBV7-3 and TRBJ2-3 gives the full variable domain: GAGVSQTPSNKVTEKGKYVELRCDPISGHTALYWYRQSLGQGPEFLIYFQGTGAADDSGLPNDRFFAVRPEGSVSTLKIQRTERGDSAVYLCASSLIAGGTDTQYFGPGTRLTVL.